This note documents a single T cell receptor beta chain sequence. Its antigen is currently unknown. This specimen belongs to a study of T cells in Graves' hyperthyroidism and ophthalmopathy. The source of the PBMCs was 8 to 10 ml of fresh peripheral blood. The CDR3 covers 12 residues. The V gene's germline CDR1 is SNHLY and CDR2 FYNNEI. V lost 3 bases, J lost 8 bases, and 8 bases lay in between. RNA transcripts gave rise to amplified TCR beta CDR3 regions. The primer set for the first-round RT-PCR of the TCR CDR3 was HTBI. TCRdb recomputed calls from the multiplex PCR reads with MiXCR, one row per CDR3 protein. The data show about 350,000 distinct CDR3 sequences, about 18% seen once. Study-wide results and caveats: Model output signaled ophthalmopathy a median roughly 6 months ahead of onset. Among thyroid clonotypes expanded above 0.001, most also appeared in blood.

The chain has TRBV2 and TRBJ2-1; D call uncertain. This sequence originates from a woman in her twenties or thirties with Graves' hyperthyroidism that later progressed to Graves' ophthalmopathy. Material for sequencing was blood. This chain's CDR3 is CASSDAADEQFF. For the CDR3, the DNA is TGTGCCAGCAGTGATGCAGCCGATGAGCAGTTCTTC.